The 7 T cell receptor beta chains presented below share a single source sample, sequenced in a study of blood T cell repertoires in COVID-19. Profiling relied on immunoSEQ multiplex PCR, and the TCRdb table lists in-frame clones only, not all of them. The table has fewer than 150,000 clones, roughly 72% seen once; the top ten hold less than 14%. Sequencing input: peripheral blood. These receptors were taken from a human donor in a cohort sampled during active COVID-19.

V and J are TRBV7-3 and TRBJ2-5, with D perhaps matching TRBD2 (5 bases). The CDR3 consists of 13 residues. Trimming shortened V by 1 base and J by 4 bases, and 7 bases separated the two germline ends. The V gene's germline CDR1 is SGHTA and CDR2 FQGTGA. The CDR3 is CASSLSGGETQYF. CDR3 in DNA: TGTGCCAGCAGCTTAAGTGGAGGAGAGACCCAGTACTTC.

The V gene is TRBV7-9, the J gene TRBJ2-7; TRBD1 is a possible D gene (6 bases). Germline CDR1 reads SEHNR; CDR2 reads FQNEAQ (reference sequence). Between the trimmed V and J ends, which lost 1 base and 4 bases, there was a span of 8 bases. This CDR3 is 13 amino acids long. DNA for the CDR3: TGTGCCAGCAGCTTAGGGACAGAATACGAGCAGTACTTC. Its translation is CASSLGTEYEQYF.

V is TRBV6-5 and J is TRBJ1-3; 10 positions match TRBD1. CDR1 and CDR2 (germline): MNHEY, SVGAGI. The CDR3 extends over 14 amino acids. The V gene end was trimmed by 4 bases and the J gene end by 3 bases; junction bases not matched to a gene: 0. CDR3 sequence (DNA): TGTGCCAGCAGTTGGACAGGGGGTGGAAACACCATATATTTT. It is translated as CASSWTGGGNTIYF.

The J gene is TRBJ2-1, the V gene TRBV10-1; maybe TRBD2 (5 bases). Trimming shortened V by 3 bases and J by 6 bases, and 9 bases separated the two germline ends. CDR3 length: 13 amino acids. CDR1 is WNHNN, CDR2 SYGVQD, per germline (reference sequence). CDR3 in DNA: TGCGCCAGCAGTGAAACTAGAATCAATGAGCAGTTCTTC. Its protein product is CASSETRINEQFF.

CDR3: CASSVQRRGRTNTGELFF. Here the CDR3 DNA reads TGTGCCAGCAGCGTACAGCGTCGCGGACGGACTAACACCGGGGAGCTGTTTTTT. The chain recombines TRBV9 with TRBJ2-2, with D perhaps TRBD2 (5 bases). Germline V CDR1 and CDR2: SGDLS, YYNGEE. V was pared by 1 base and J by 2 bases, with 18 bases between. The CDR3 has 18 amino acids.

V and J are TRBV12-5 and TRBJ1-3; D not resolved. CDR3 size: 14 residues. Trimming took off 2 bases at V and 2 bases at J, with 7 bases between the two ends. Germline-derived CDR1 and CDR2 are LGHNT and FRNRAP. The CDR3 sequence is CASGLKLTGNTIYF. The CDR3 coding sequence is TGTGCTAGTGGTTTGAAACTTACTGGAAACACCATATATTTT.

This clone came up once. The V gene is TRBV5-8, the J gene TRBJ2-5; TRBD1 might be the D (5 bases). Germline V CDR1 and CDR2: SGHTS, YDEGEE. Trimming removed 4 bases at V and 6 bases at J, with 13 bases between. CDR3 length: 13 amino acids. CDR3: CASSPYRPKTQYF. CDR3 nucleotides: TGTGCCAGCAGCCCCTACAGGCCTAAGACCCAGTACTTC.